The 11 T cell receptor beta chains reported below all come from one sample, sequenced in a study of blood T cell repertoires in COVID-19. Clones were read by immunoSEQ multiplex PCR, and TCRdb kept only the in-frame ones, dropping some. The sample yields about 180,000 clones, roughly four fifths seen once. The specimen sequenced was peripheral blood. The receptors come from a human donor in a cohort sampled during active COVID-19.

CDR3 in DNA: TGCGCCAGCAGCCAAGATGAGGGCACTGAAGCTTTCTTT. Amino acid sequence: CASSQDEGTEAFF. The rearrangement uses TRBV4-3 and TRBJ1-1; D is undetermined. In germline, CDR1 is LGHNA, CDR2 YSLEER. The CDR3 has 13 amino acids. V dropped 0 bases and J dropped 4 bases, with 6 bases sitting between them.

The CDR3 nucleotides are TGTGCCAGCAGCTTATTACGGACAGGCGCAAACACTGAAGCTTTCTTT. This codes for CASSLLRTGANTEAFF. The gene calls are TRBV11-2 and TRBJ1-1, with 7 nucleotides matching TRBD1. Germline-derived CDR1 and CDR2 are SGHAT and FQNNGV. This CDR3 is built from 16 residues. V trimming: 2 bases; J trimming: 2 bases; junction bases outside the gene matches: 8.

The chain is built from TRBV13 and TRBJ2-7, with 7 positions matching TRBD1. Germline V gene lookup returns CDR1 PRHDT and CDR2 FYEKMQ (reference sequence). The CDR3 runs to 14 residues. Germline trimming cut 7 bases from V and 2 bases from J; bases unmatched to any gene: 8. CDR3: CASTQGVKAYEQYF. The CDR3 coding sequence is TGTGCCAGCACTCAGGGGGTAAAGGCCTACGAGCAGTACTTC.

This clone was counted between two and nine times. The rearrangement links TRBV10-1 to TRBJ2-7; TRBD2 matches 9 bases. The ends lost 3 bases at V and 0 bases at J; junction bases unmatched: 6. The germline V gene encodes CDR1 WNHNN and CDR2 SYGVQD (reference sequence). This CDR3 has 16 residues. CDR3 nucleotides: TGCGCCAGCAGTGAAGGGACTAGCCTTAGCTCCTACGAGCAGTACTTC. Amino acid sequence: CASSEGTSLSSYEQYF.

This clone was detected only once. The chain couples TRBV25-1 to TRBJ2-5, with TRBD2 as a possible D gene (5 bases). The CDR3 sequence is 16 residues long. V lost 2 bases, J lost 1 base, and 14 bases lay in between. Germline CDR1 is MGHDK and CDR2 is SYGVNS. The CDR3 reads CASSEPREQPQETQYF. The CDR3 DNA reads TGTGCCAGCAGTGAACCCCGGGAACAGCCCCAAGAGACCCAGTACTTC.

CDR3 region: CASTSTRGNYGYTF. The DNA for the CDR3 is TGTGCCAGCACCTCAACTCGGGGGAACTATGGCTACACCTTC. This chain uses TRBV7-2 with TRBJ1-2; maybe TRBD1 (5 bases). The CDR3 spans 14 residues. V lost 7 bases and J lost 2, with 14 bases in between. Germline V gives CDR1 SGHTA, CDR2 FQGNSA.

This clone has a handful of counts. This CDR3 reads CASSTRTGEEKLFF. CDR3 in DNA: TGTGCCAGCAGCACCCGAACGGGGGAGGAAAAACTGTTTTTT. J is TRBJ1-4 and V is TRBV7-9; maybe TRBD1 (5 bases). Trimming cost V 5 bases and J 8 bases, with 15 bases left between them. The CDR3 is 14 amino acids. The germline gives CDR1 SEHNR, CDR2 FQNEAQ (reference sequence).

The sample holds one count of this clone. The genes are TRBV4-2 and TRBJ1-4, with 10 bases that match TRBD1. J was trimmed by 6 bases and V by 1 base; bases with no gene match: 2. This CDR3 contains 15 residues. Germline lookup yields CDR1 LGHNA and CDR2 YNFKEQ. DNA of the CDR3: TGTGCCAGCAGCCAAGGGGGGACAGGGGATGAAAAACTGTTTTTT. It codes for CASSQGGTGDEKLFF.

The chain couples TRBV19 to TRBJ2-2; TRBD2 matches at 13 bases. Trimming cost V 5 bases and J 6 bases; bases outside gene matches: 3. CDR1 and CDR2 (germline): LNHDA, SQIVND (reference sequence). This CDR3 spans 15 amino acids. CDR3 protein: CASSRTSGSSGELFF. The CDR3 DNA sequence: TGTGCCAGTAGTCGGACTAGCGGGAGTTCCGGGGAGCTGTTTTTT.

This clone came up a few times. The J gene is TRBJ1-1, the V gene TRBV7-9; D possibly corresponds to TRBD1 (6 bases). V was pared by 5 bases and J by 1 base, with 8 bases between. Germline CDR1 SEHNR, CDR2 FQNEAQ (reference sequence). The CDR3 is made up of 13 amino acids. The CDR3 sequence is CASSPGQNTEAFF. CDR3 sequence (DNA): TGTGCCAGCAGCCCGGGACAGAACACTGAAGCTTTCTTT.

This clone was detected once. J is TRBJ2-7 and V is TRBV20-1; TRBD1 is a possible D gene (6 bases). This CDR3 has 11 amino acids. V was pared by 5 bases and J by 3 bases, with 8 bases between. CDR1 is DFQATT and CDR2 is SNEGSKA in the germline V gene (reference sequence). In nucleotides, the CDR3 is TGCAGTGCTTCACAGGGCTACGAGCAGTACTTC. This codes for CSASQGYEQYF.